Each of the 7 T cell receptor beta chains below was sequenced from the same sample in a study of blood T cell repertoires in COVID-19. Generated by immunoSEQ multiplex PCR, the TCRdb table keeps only in-frame clones and is missing some. The table includes 200,000 or so clones, 75% to 90% detected once. The sample consisted of peripheral blood. These receptors were taken from a human donor in a cohort sampled during active COVID-19.

The CDR3 here is CASSLSRTTPSYEQYF. The CDR3 nucleotides read TGTGCCAGCAGTTTATCCCGGACTACACCTTCCTACGAGCAGTACTTC. The chain combines TRBV28 with TRBJ2-7, with D perhaps matching TRBD2 (6 bases). CDR3 length equals 16 residues. Germline lookup yields CDR1 MDHEN and CDR2 SYDVKM. V dropped 1 base and J dropped 1 base, with 14 bases sitting between them.

In nucleotides, the CDR3 is TGTGCCAGCAGTTATCTATCCTTTGGACAGGGGGGAATTCTTGAAGCTTTCTTT. It encodes CASSYLSFGQGGILEAFF. J is TRBJ1-1 and V is TRBV6-2 or TRBV6-3; 10 bases map to TRBD1. Germline values: CDR1 MNHEY, CDR2 SVGEGT. V was pared by 3 bases and J by 7 bases, with 17 bases of the junction left unmatched. This CDR3 has 18 residues.

The V and J genes are TRBV28 and TRBJ2-6, with TRBD2 as a possible D gene (6 bases). The CDR3 contains 16 residues. The V gene lost 10 bases and the J gene lost 0 bases, with 16 bases spanning the gap. Germline CDR1 MDHEN, CDR2 SYDVKM. CDR3: CATKTGLLSGANVLTF. The CDR3, as DNA: TGTGCCACCAAAACGGGACTGCTCTCTGGGGCCAACGTCCTGACTTTC.

The V gene is TRBV30, the J gene TRBJ1-1; 9 bases are a match to TRBD1. J lost 5 bases, V lost 7 bases, and 14 bases had no gene match. In germline, CDR1 is GTSNPN, CDR2 SVGIG (reference sequence). The CDR3 totals 15 residues. Here the CDR3 reads CASSTIRQGGTEAFF. The CDR3 DNA reads TGTGCCTCGAGCACCATTAGACAGGGGGGGACTGAAGCTTTCTTT.

The CDR3 reads CASSSGVSGSTDTQYF. In nucleotides, the CDR3 is TGTGCCAGCAGTTCGGGCGTTAGCGGGAGCACAGATACGCAGTATTTT. The chain links TRBV27 to TRBJ2-3; 7 positions match TRBD2. V shed 4 bases and J 0 bases; nucleotides not matched to a gene: 7. Germline lookup yields CDR1 MNHEY and CDR2 SMNVEV (reference sequence). This CDR3 has 16 amino acids.

The V gene is TRBV28, the J gene TRBJ2-7, with 11 bases lining up with TRBD2. This CDR3 has 14 amino acids. Trimming removed 5 bases from V and 3 bases from J; junction bases left unmatched: 3. Germline V CDR1 and CDR2: MDHEN, SYDVKM. The CDR3 is CASSHTSGSYEQYF. For the CDR3, the DNA is TGTGCCAGCAGTCACACTAGCGGGAGCTACGAGCAGTACTTC.

V is TRBV5-1 and J is TRBJ1-1; D is unresolved. Germline V CDR1 and CDR2: SGHRS, YFSETQ. The germline V and J ends were trimmed by 7 bases and 3 bases, with 7 bases remaining between them. The length of the CDR3 is 11 residues. DNA for the CDR3: TGCGCCAGCTCCGGGGACACTGAAGCTTTCTTT. Protein: CASSGDTEAFF.